The sequence of this T cell receptor (beta chain) was determined in a study of T cell repertoires in cytomegalovirus infection (dated by TCRdb to about 2019). Broadly, across the study: The HLA type of each donor mattered for the analysis, because public TCR beta signatures pointed to carriage of CMV infection along with the matching HLA type. The investigation overall reported the following: The ex vivo response was dominated by HLA-C-restricted CMV-specific TCR beta clonotypes, which also provided the single most frequent clonotype in two of eight donors. In both this cohort and an independent roughly 400-donor cohort, the cumulative frequency of public TCR beta family members distinguished carriers of CMV infection plus the relevant HLA type.

Sequenced on an Illumina HiSeq 1500. TCRdb reprocessing: public reads trimmed at Q25 with fastp, clones called with MiXCR, in-frame beta chains kept. Every CDR3 protein is listed once, alongside the most common genes and DNA of its rows. The sample yields around 530,000 distinct CDR3 sequences; roughly 29% were counted once. 13% of the sample comes from the top ten. A remark on this clonotype: Its target antigen remains unknown. No base quality information exists; no much larger clone differs at one position.

CDR1 and CDR2 were assigned from the germline V gene (reference sequence) as MNHNY and SVGAGI. The CDR3 starts with the cysteine, ends with the phenylalanine, and has 14 residues. The only DNA kept is the CDR3, 42 bases in frame from the first base. The junction shows trimming of 3 bases on V and 0 bases on J, plus 6 bases between the germline ends. Sequenced sample: PBMCs. The chain uses TRBV6-6 and TRBJ1-3; the D gene assignment is ambiguous. The clonotype originates from a human donor in good health (CMV status not recorded). Some clones in this sample may be carry-over from other donors' samples. The base sequence is TGTGCCAGCAGTTATTCTGACTCTGGAAACACCATATATTTT. Translated, this is CASSYSDSGNTIYF.